One sample yielded the 28 T cell receptor beta chains listed below, sequenced in a study of cytomegalovirus exposure and HLA in healthy donors. The primer mix had 60 Vbeta and 13 Jbeta primers. Generated by immunoSEQ multiplex PCR, the TCRdb table keeps only in-frame clones and is missing some. This table has around 97,000 clones, roughly 9.4% appearing once. Sequencing was done on a sample of PBMCs. These receptors came from a man aged 50 to 60 in good health and CMV-seropositive.

This clone was counted between two and nine times. The chain uses TRBV9 and TRBJ2-3; TRBD2 aligns across 7 bases. CDR1 is SGDLS and CDR2 is YYNGEE in the germline V gene. The CDR3 is 13 amino acids. Trimming at V came to 3 bases and at J to 8 bases, leaving 6 bases not matched to a gene. The CDR3: CASSAPWEGTQYF. CDR3 coding DNA: TGTGCCAGCAGCGCCCCCTGGGAGGGTACGCAGTATTTT.

This clone has just a few counts. The chain combines TRBV27 with TRBJ1-5; perhaps TRBD1 as D (5 bases). V was cut by 3 bases and J by 7 bases, with 10 bases left in between. The CDR3 extends over 13 amino acids. Germline V lookup: CDR1 MNHEY, CDR2 SMNVEV (reference sequence). The CDR3 here is CASSFREGQPQHF. In nucleotides, the CDR3 is TGTGCCAGCAGTTTCAGGGAGGGGCAGCCCCAGCATTTT.

Only a few counts were recorded for this clone. This chain connects TRBV28 to TRBJ2-1; TRBD2 matches 14 bases. Trimming cost V 5 bases and J 2 bases; bases outside gene matches: 5. CDR3 length: 17 residues. The germline gives CDR1 MDHEN, CDR2 SYDVKM. Here the CDR3 reads CASSPGLAGGTYNEQFF. CDR3 sequence (DNA): TGTGCCAGCAGTCCCGGACTAGCGGGAGGAACCTACAATGAGCAGTTCTTC.

This clone was counted once. The V call is TRBV23-1, the J call TRBJ2-7, with 11 bases aligning to TRBD1. TRBV23-1 counts as an open reading frame of uncertain function. After removal of 4 bases from V and 2 bases from J, the junction contained 7 bases not matched to a gene. CDR3 length equals 16 residues. The CDR3 DNA reads TGCGCCAGCAGTCCCCAAGGGGACAGGGGGACCTACGAGCAGTACTTC. It is translated as CASSPQGDRGTYEQYF.

There are a few counts of this clone. This chain uses TRBV2 with TRBJ1-5; 10 nucleotides line up with TRBD1. Germline loops: CDR1 SNHLY, CDR2 FYNNEI. J gave up 0 bases and V 5 bases, and 1 base lay outside the gene matches. The CDR3 loop spans 15 amino acids. The CDR3 bases are TGTGCCAGCAGTTGGGACAGGGGTAGCAATCAGCCCCAGCATTTT. This translates into CASSWDRGSNQPQHF.

This sequence joins TRBV19 and TRBJ2-1; D is perhaps TRBD2 (5 bases). The CDR3 length is 15 residues. V shed 1 base and J shed 3 bases, with 10 bases lying between them. Per germline, CDR1 LNHDA and CDR2 SQIVND (reference sequence). This CDR3 reads CASSIGGRNYNEQFF. CDR3 DNA sequence: TGTGCCAGTAGTATAGGTGGGAGAAACTACAATGAGCAGTTCTTC.

The chain recombines TRBV19 with TRBJ1-6; 7 nucleotides match TRBD1. The CDR3 spans 13 residues. With 4 bases clipped from V and 9 bases from J, the junction kept 3 bases outside the gene matches. Germline-derived CDR1 and CDR2 are LNHDA and SQIVND (reference sequence). DNA of the CDR3: TGTGCCAGTAGTACGACAGGGAGTTCACCCCTCCACTTT. Its protein is CASSTTGSSPLHF.

The chain carries TRBV5-1 and TRBJ1-2, with D maybe TRBD1 (5 bases). CDR3 length equals 15 residues. Germline V CDR1 and CDR2: SGHRS, YFSETQ. The germline V and J ends were trimmed by 1 base and 7 bases, with 17 bases remaining between them. The CDR3, as DNA: TGCGCCAGCAGCTTGAGCACTCGGTGGGACTCTGGCTACACCTTC. This sequence encodes CASSLSTRWDSGYTF.

The CDR3 nucleotides read TGCAGCGTCTCGGGACTAGCGGGAGGGTCAGATACGCAGTATTTT. The encoded protein is CSVSGLAGGSDTQYF. This rearrangement joins TRBV29-1 to TRBJ2-3; 16 positions agree with TRBD2. Unmatched junction bases numbered 4, after V lost 6 bases and J lost 4 bases. Germline V gene lookup returns CDR1 SQVTM and CDR2 ANQGSEA. CDR3 size: 15 residues.

Here the CDR3 DNA reads TGTGCCACCCGCGCAGGAGGGGACGTCCAAGAGACCCAGTACTTC. This sequence encodes CATRAGGDVQETQYF. This chain joins TRBV15 and TRBJ2-5; D might be TRBD2 (6 bases). Germline assignment: CDR1 LNHNV and CDR2 YYDKDF (reference sequence). Trimming cost V 8 bases and J 1 base, with 17 bases left between them. The CDR3 has 15 amino acids. Using reference TRBV15 and TRBJ2-5 for the parts outside the CDR3, the full variable domain is DAMVIQNPRYQVTQFGKPVTLSCSQTLNHNVMYWYQQKSSQAPKLLFHYYDKDFNNEADTPDNFQSRRPNTSFCFLDIRSPGLGDTAMYLCATRAGGDVQETQYFGPGTRLLVL.

The chain recombines TRBV6-6 with TRBJ1-2, with D maybe TRBD1 (5 bases). The germline V and J ends were trimmed by 0 bases and 1 base, with 6 bases remaining between them. The germline V gene encodes CDR1 MNHNY and CDR2 SVGAGI (reference sequence). The CDR3 contains 14 residues. CDR3 in amino acids: CASSYSRGNYGYTF. The CDR3 DNA reads as TGTGCCAGCAGTTACTCAAGGGGTAACTATGGCTACACCTTC.

V usage is TRBV4-2 and J usage is TRBJ2-2; 7 nucleotides align to TRBD2. V dropped 1 base and J dropped 1; count of bases not matched to a gene: 6. CDR1 is LGHNA, CDR2 YNFKEQ, per germline. This CDR3 has 17 amino acids. Here the CDR3 reads CASSQVFSSGNTGELFF. The CDR3 coding sequence is TGTGCCAGCAGCCAAGTTTTTTCTAGCGGGAACACCGGGGAGCTGTTTTTT.

This clone was counted between two and nine times. The chain is built from TRBV5-1 and TRBJ2-1; tentatively, D is TRBD2 (7 bases). Trimming cost V 4 bases and J 6 bases, with 14 bases left between them. CDR1 SGHRS and CDR2 YFSETQ come from the germline V gene. The CDR3 covers 14 residues. CDR3 protein: CASSPQGRGNEQFF. The CDR3 coding sequence is TGCGCCAGCAGCCCCCAGGGGAGGGGCAATGAGCAGTTCTTC. The full variable domain, with the rest looked up from reference TRBV5-1 and TRBJ2-1, is KAGVTQTPRYLIKTRGQQVTLSCSPISGHRSVSWYQQTPGQGLQFLFEYFSETQRNKGNFPGRFSGRQFSNSRSEMNVSTLELGDSALYLCASSPQGRGNEQFFGPGTRLTVL.

This clone was counted between two and nine times. The chain combines TRBV6-5 with TRBJ2-2; no clear D gene. Trimming shortened V by 6 bases and J by 5 bases, and 7 bases separated the two germline ends. This CDR3 comprises 12 residues. Germline CDR1 MNHEY, CDR2 SVGAGI. The CDR3 DNA reads TGTGCCAGCAGCTCTAGGACCGGGGAGCTGTTTTTT. Its protein product is CASSSRTGELFF.

This clone was counted a few times. CDR3 DNA sequence: TGTGCCAGCAGCCCCACTAGCGGGAGGATTCTCACCGGGGAGCTGTTTTTT. Encoded protein: CASSPTSGRILTGELFF. The rearrangement links TRBV27 to TRBJ2-2; 12 bases match TRBD2. Germline assignment: CDR1 MNHEY and CDR2 SMNVEV (reference sequence). Losses at the gene ends were 6 bases for V and 4 bases for J; bases not matched to a gene: 9. This CDR3 spans 17 amino acids.

This clone was detected ten times or more. This chain uses TRBV10-2 with TRBJ2-7; D possibly corresponds to TRBD2 (5 bases). This CDR3 comprises 12 residues. V dropped 6 bases and J dropped 3 bases, with 9 bases sitting between them. Germline loops: CDR1 WSHSY, CDR2 SAAADI. CDR3: CASRTRFYEQYF. The CDR3 nucleotides read TGCGCCAGCAGAACTAGGTTCTACGAGCAGTACTTC.

The sample holds many counts of this clone. The V and J genes are TRBV7-3 and TRBJ2-1, with 8 bases matching TRBD2. Trimming took 1 base from V and 6 from J; bases not matched to a gene: 8. CDR3 size: 16 residues. The germline gives CDR1 SGHTA, CDR2 FQGTGA. CDR3 residues: CASSLRQNSGTNEQFF. The CDR3 DNA reads TGTGCCAGCAGCTTAAGACAGAATAGCGGGACCAATGAGCAGTTCTTC. Complete variable domain (other parts from reference TRBV7-3 and TRBJ2-1): GAGVSQTPSNKVTEKGKYVELRCDPISGHTALYWYRQSLGQGPEFLIYFQGTGAADDSGLPNDRFFAVRPEGSVSTLKIQRTERGDSAVYLCASSLRQNSGTNEQFFGPGTRLTVL.

The chain is built from TRBV20-1 and TRBJ2-7, with 8 bases identical to TRBD2. This CDR3 region has 11 residues. The germline gives CDR1 DFQATT, CDR2 SNEGSKA (reference sequence). V was clipped by 6 bases and J by 4 bases; unmatched bases: 2. In DNA form, the CDR3 reads TGCAGTGCAGAGCGGGAGTACGAGCAGTACTTC. Protein: CSAEREYEQYF.

The rearrangement links TRBV28 to TRBJ1-6; D is uncertain. Trimming took off 4 bases at V and 5 bases at J, with 12 bases between the two ends. Per germline, CDR1 MDHEN and CDR2 SYDVKM. CDR3 length: 15 amino acids. CDR3 in DNA: TGTGCCAGCAGTTCCCCAGCGAGCAATAATTCACCCCTCCACTTT. Translated: CASSSPASNNSPLHF.

This clone was seen a handful of times. This chain links TRBV4-1 with TRBJ2-7; D possibly corresponds to TRBD1 (5 bases). From germline, CDR1 is MGHRA and CDR2 YSYEKL. The CDR3 is made up of 15 amino acids. V was shortened by 0 bases and J by 2 bases, with 11 bases between the two germline ends. For the CDR3, the DNA is TGCGCCAGCAGCCAAGATCCCACAGGCGCCTACGAGCAGTACTTC. Amino acid sequence: CASSQDPTGAYEQYF.

The genes are TRBV19 and TRBJ1-1, with 8 bases fitting TRBD1. This CDR3 is 19 amino acids long. V lost 1 base to trimming and J lost 1 base; unmatched junction nucleotides: 14. The germline V gene has CDR1 LNHDA and CDR2 SQIVND (reference sequence). The DNA for the CDR3 is TGTGCCAGTAGTATAGCCCGACAGGGGCGTATCTTCGGGAACACTGAAGCTTTCTTT. Its translation: CASSIARQGRIFGNTEAFF.

This chain uses TRBV6-1 with TRBJ2-3; D might be TRBD2 (6 bases). This CDR3 is built from 14 residues. Per the germline V gene, CDR1 is MNHNS and CDR2 is SASEGT. With 3 bases removed from V and 2 bases from J, the gap between germline ends came to 9 bases. CDR3 sequence: CASSDSGTTDTQYF. As DNA, the CDR3 is TGTGCCAGCAGTGATAGCGGAACCACAGATACGCAGTATTTT.

This clone was detected only a few times. CDR3 protein: CASSDGSRGSEKLFF. CDR3 nucleotide sequence: TGTGCCAGCAGTGACGGATCCAGGGGGAGTGAAAAACTGTTTTTT. This chain joins TRBV28 and TRBJ1-4; 7 bases map to TRBD1. Looked up from germline, CDR1 is MDHEN and CDR2 is SYDVKM. This CDR3 is built from 15 residues. V was clipped by 5 bases and J by 7 bases; unmatched bases: 10.

A few counts support this clone. The rearrangement links TRBV10-3 to TRBJ1-2; 9 nucleotides align to TRBD1. The CDR3 is 14 amino acids. Germline trimming cut 4 bases from V and 4 bases from J; bases unmatched to any gene: 4. Germline V gene sequence: CDR1 ENHRY, CDR2 SYGVKD. Here the CDR3 reads CAISAGTGIYGYTF. Written as DNA, the CDR3 is TGTGCCATCAGTGCAGGGACAGGGATCTATGGCTACACCTTC.

The sample holds a few counts of this clone. The rearrangement links TRBV19 to TRBJ2-6; 8 nucleotides line up with TRBD1. This CDR3 region has 17 residues. With V trimmed by 5 bases and J by 0 bases, 6 bases remained unmatched. Germline V gives CDR1 LNHDA, CDR2 SQIVND (reference sequence). The CDR3 loop reads CASSPGTGLSGANVLTF. CDR3 sequence (DNA): TGTGCCAGTAGTCCTGGGACAGGTCTCTCTGGGGCCAACGTCCTGACTTTC.

The V call is TRBV28, the J call TRBJ2-3; perhaps TRBD2 as D (6 bases). V lost 6 bases and J lost 1, with 20 bases in between. The CDR3 is 17 amino acids. Germline CDR1 MDHEN, CDR2 SYDVKM. The CDR3 DNA follows: TGTGCCAGCAGATATCCCTCGCGGGGCGTGGGCACAGATACGCAGTATTTT. It translates to CASRYPSRGVGTDTQYF.

This clone was counted only a few times. The rearrangement joins TRBV14 to TRBJ2-6; a weak D match, TRBD1 (6 bases). The germline gives CDR1 SGHDN, CDR2 FVKESK. V shed 0 bases and J shed 0 bases, with 12 bases lying between them. The CDR3 consists of 18 residues. The CDR3 DNA reads TGTGCCAGCAGCCAAGATCTTGGACAGAGCTCTGGGGCCAACGTCCTGACTTTC. Amino acids: CASSQDLGQSSGANVLTF.

This clone was detected only a few times. V gene TRBV27 combines with J gene TRBJ2-7; 15 bases match TRBD2. The CDR3 spans 15 residues. The V and J ends lost 6 bases and 5 bases, in that order; junction bases with no gene match: 5. CDR1 and CDR2 from the germline V gene are MNHEY and SMNVEV (reference sequence). The CDR3 nucleotides are TGTGCCAGCAGGGGACTAGCGGGAGGCGACCACGAGCAGTACTTC. This gives the protein CASRGLAGGDHEQYF.